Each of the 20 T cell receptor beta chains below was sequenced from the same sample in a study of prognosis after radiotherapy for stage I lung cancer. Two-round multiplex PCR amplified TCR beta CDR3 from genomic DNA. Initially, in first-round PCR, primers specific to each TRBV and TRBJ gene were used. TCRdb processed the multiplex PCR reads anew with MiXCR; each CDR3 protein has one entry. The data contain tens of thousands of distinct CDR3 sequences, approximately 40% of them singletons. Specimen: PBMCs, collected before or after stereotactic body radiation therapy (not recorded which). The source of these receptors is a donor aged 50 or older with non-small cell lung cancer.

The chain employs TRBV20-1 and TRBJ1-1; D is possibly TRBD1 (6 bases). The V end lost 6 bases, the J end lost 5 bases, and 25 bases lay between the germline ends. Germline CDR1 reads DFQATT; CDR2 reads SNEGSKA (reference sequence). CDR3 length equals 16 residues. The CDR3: CSALYWMNRAVTEAFF. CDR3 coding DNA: TGCAGTGCCCTCTACTGGATGAACAGGGCAGTAACTGAAGCTTTCTTT.

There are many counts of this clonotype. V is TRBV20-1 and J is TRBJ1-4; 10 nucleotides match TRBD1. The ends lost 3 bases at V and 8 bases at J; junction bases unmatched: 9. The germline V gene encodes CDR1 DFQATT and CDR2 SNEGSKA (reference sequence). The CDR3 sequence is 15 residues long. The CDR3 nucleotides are TGCAGTGCTAGTCCCCGACAGGGGGCAGCGGAAAAACTGTTTTTT. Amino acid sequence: CSASPRQGAAEKLFF.

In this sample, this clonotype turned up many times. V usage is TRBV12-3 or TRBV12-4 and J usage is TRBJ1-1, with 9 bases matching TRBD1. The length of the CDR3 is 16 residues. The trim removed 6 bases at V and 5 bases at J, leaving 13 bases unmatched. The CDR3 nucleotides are TGTGCCAGCAGCCCAGGACAGGGGAGCGTAAGAACTGAAGCTTTCTTT. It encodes CASSPGQGSVRTEAFF.

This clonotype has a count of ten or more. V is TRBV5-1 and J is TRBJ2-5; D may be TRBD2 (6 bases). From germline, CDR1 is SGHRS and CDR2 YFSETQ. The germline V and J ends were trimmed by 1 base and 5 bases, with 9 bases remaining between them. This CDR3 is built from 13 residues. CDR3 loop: CASSLTGGETQYF. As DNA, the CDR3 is TGCGCCAGCAGCTTGACCGGAGGGGAGACCCAGTACTTC.

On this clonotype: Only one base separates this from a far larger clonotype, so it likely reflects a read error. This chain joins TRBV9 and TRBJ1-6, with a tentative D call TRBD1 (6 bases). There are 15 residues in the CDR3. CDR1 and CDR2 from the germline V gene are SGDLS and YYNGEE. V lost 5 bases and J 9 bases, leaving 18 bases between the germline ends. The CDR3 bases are TGTGCCAGCAGTTACGAACAGGGACTTCTTTCACCCCTCCACTTT. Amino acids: CASSYEQGLLSPLHF.

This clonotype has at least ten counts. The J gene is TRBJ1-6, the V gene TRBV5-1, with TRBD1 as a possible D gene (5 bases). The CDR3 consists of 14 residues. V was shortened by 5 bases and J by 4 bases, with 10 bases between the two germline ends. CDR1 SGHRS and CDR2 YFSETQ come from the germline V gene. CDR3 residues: CASRMGLYNSPLHF. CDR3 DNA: TGCGCCAGCAGAATGGGGCTTTATAATTCACCCCTCCACTTT.

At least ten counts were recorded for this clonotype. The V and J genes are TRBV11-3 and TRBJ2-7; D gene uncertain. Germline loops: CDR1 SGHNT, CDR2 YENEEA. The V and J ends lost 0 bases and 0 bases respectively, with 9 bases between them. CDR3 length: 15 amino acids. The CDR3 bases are TGTGCCAGCAGCTTAGATGGGTTTAGCTCCTACGAGCAGTACTTC. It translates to CASSLDGFSSYEQYF.

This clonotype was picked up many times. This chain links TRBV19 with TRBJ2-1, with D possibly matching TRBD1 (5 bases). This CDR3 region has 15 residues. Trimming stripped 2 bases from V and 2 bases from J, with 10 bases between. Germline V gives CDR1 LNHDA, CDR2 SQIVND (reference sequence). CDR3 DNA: TGTGCCAGTAGTATATCAGGGATAGCCTACAATGAGCAGTTCTTC. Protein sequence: CASSISGIAYNEQFF.

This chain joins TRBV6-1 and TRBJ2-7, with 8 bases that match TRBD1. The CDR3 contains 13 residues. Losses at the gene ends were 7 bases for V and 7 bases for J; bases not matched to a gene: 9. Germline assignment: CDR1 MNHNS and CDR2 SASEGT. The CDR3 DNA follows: TGTGCCAGCAAAGGGACAGGTTCCCTGGAGCAGTACTTC. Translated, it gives CASKGTGSLEQYF.

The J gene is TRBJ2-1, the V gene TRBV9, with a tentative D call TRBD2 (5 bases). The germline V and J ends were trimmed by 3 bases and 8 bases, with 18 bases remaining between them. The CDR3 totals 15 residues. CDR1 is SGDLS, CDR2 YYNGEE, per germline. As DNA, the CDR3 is TGTGCCAGCAGCGCGCGGGCCGGGTGGAATGATGAGCAGTTCTTC. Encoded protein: CASSARAGWNDEQFF.

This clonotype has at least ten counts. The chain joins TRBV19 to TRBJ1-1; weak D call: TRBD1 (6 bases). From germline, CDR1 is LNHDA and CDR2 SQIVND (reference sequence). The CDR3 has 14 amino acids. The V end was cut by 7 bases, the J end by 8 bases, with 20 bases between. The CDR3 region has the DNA TGTGCCAGTACGAAGGGACAAGGAATACAAGAAGCTTTCTTT. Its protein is CASTKGQGIQEAFF.

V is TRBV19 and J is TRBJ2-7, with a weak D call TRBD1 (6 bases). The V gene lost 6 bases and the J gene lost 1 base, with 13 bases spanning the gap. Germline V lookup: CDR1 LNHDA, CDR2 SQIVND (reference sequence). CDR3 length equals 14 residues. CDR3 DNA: TGTGCCAGTAGCCTTGGGACATCTTCCTACGAGCAGTACTTC. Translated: CASSLGTSSYEQYF.

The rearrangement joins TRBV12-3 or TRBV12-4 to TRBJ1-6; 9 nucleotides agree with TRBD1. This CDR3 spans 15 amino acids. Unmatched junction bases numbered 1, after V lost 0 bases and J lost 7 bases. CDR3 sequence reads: CASSLAGQGNSPLHF. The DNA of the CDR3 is TGTGCCAGCAGTTTAGCTGGACAGGGGAATTCACCCCTCCACTTT.

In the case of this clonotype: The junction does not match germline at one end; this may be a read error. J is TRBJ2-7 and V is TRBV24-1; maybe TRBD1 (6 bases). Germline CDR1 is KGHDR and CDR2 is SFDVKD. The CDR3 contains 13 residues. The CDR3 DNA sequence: TGTGCCACATCATACAGGGATGCCTACGGGCAGTACTTC. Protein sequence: CATSYRDAYGQYF.

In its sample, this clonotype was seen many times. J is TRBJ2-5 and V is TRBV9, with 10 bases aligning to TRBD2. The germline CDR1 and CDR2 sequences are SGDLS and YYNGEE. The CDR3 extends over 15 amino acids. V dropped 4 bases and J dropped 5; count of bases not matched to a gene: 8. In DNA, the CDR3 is TGTGCCAGCAGCAAAACTAGCGGGATGGGTGAGACCCAGTACTTC. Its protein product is CASSKTSGMGETQYF.

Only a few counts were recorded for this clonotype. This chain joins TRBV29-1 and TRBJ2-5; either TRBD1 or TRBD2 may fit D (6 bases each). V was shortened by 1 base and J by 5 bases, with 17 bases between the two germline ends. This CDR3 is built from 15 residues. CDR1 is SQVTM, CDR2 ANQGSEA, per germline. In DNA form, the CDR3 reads TGCAGCGTTGAAGGAACCAGGGGAGGAAAGGAGACCCAGTACTTC. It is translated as CSVEGTRGGKETQYF.

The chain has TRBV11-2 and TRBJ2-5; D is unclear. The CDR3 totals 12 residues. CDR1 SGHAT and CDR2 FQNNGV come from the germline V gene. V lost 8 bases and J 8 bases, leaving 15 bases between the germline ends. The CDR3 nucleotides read TGTGCCAGCCTATGGAGTGGGGATACCCAGTACTTC. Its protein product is CASLWSGDTQYF.

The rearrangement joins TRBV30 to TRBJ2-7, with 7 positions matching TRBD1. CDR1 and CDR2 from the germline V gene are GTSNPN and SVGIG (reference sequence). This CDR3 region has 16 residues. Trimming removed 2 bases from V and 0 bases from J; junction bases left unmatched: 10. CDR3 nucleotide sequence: TGTGCCTGGAGTAATCGAGGGGACAGCCCCTCCTACGAGCAGTACTTC. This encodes CAWSNRGDSPSYEQYF.

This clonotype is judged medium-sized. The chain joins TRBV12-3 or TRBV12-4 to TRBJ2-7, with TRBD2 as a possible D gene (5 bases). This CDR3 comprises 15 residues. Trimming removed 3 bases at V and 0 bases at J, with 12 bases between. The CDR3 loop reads CASSLGSGSSYEQYF. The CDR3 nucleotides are TGTGCCAGCAGTTTGGGCAGCGGCAGCTCCTACGAGCAGTACTTC.

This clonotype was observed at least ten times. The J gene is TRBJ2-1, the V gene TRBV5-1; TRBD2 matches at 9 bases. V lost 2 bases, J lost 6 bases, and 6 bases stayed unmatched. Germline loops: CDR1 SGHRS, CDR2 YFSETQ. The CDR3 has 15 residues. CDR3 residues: CASSLSGRRPNEQFF. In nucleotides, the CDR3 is TGCGCCAGCAGCTTAAGCGGGAGGAGACCCAATGAGCAGTTCTTC.